A single sample is the source of the 5 T cell receptor beta chains below, sequenced in a study of T cell responses to AZD1222 COVID-19 vaccine. Produced via immunoSEQ multiplex PCR; TCRdb's table is partial and in-frame only. The profile covers more than 95,000 clones, with around nine tenths appearing a single time and 25% to 30% taken by the ten largest. Source: peripheral blood, taken on day 0 of AZD1222 vaccination. Receptors originate from an adult in good health.

The chain recombines TRBV5-1 with TRBJ2-2; maybe TRBD2 (5 bases). Germline CDR1 and CDR2: SGHRS and YFSETQ. V lost 4 bases and J lost 7, with 11 bases in between. The CDR3 runs to 13 residues. The DNA of the CDR3 is TGCGCCAGCAGCCCGGACTTCATCGGGGAGCTGTTTTTT. This translates into CASSPDFIGELFF.

This chain's CDR3 is CASSVEGSYGYTF. The CDR3 DNA is TGTGCCAGCAGCGTAGAAGGGTCTTATGGCTACACCTTC. The genes are TRBV9 and TRBJ1-2, with D uncertain. This CDR3 spans 13 amino acids. Trimming left V 0 bases short and J 5 bases short, with 8 bases between. Looked up from germline, CDR1 is SGDLS and CDR2 is YYNGEE. The variable domain in full, completed from reference TRBV9 and TRBJ1-2, reads DSGVTQTPKHLITATGQRVTLRCSPRSGDLSVYWYQQSLDQGLQFLIQYYNGEERAKGNILERFSAQQFPDLHSELNLSSLELGDSALYFCASSVEGSYGYTFGSGTRLTVV.

The rearrangement joins TRBV5-5 to TRBJ1-3, with unresolved D. V was clipped by 1 base and J by 4 bases, with 9 bases between them. The CDR3 totals 14 residues. Germline CDR1 reads SGHKS; CDR2 reads YYEKEE (reference sequence). Written as DNA, the CDR3 is TGTGCCAGCAGCTTGCTGGGTCAGGGAAACACCATATATTTT. It is translated as CASSLLGQGNTIYF.

The chain uses TRBV27 and TRBJ1-1; D is uncertain. The CDR3 loop spans 16 amino acids. V lost 4 bases to trimming and J lost 0 bases, with 15 bases between them. Germline lookup yields CDR1 MNHEY and CDR2 SMNVEV (reference sequence). The CDR3 spells CASSSLRTTVNTEAFF. As DNA, the CDR3 is TGTGCCAGCAGTTCGCTCCGGACGACCGTGAACACTGAAGCTTTCTTT.

This clone was detected only once. This chain connects TRBV3-1 (or the pseudogene TRBV3-2) to TRBJ2-1, with 13 bases matching TRBD2. After removal of 1 base from V and 4 bases from J, the junction contained 4 bases not matched to a gene. Germline assignment: CDR1 LGHDT and CDR2 YNNKEL (reference sequence). The CDR3 loop spans 17 amino acids. This chain's CDR3 is CASSQGGLAGRYNEQFF. CDR3 nucleotides: TGTGCCAGCAGCCAAGGGGGACTAGCGGGGCGGTACAATGAGCAGTTCTTC.